This T cell receptor beta chain was sequenced for a study of T-cell memory formation after mild COVID-19. TCRdb processed the 5' RACE reads anew with MiXCR; each CDR3 protein has one entry. The sample shows 400,000 to 500,000 distinct CDR3 sequences, around 20% of them seen only once. Germline CDR1 SGHRS, CDR2 YFSETQ. This CDR3 has 16 residues. The J segment lost 7 bases and the V segment lost 3 bases, leaving 6 bases of the junction unmatched. The rearrangement joins TRBV5-1 to TRBJ2-1; the match to TRBD2 covers 14 bases. The sequence was obtained from an adult woman who had mild COVID-19 (a few samples of this study predate the infection). Cell type and time point are not known. Specimen: PBMCs or a T cell subset sorted from them (not recorded which). CDR3 in DNA: TGCGCCAGCAGCTACCAGACTAGCGGGGGGGTAAATGAGCAGTTCTTC. This sequence encodes CASSYQTSGGVNEQFF.